This T cell receptor beta chain was obtained from a study of Graves' ophthalmopathy and Graves' hyperthyroidism. RNA transcripts were the template, and TCR beta CDR3 regions were amplified from them. An initial RT-PCR round employing HTBI primers preceded a second-round multiplex PCR. TCRdb re-analysed the multiplex PCR reads in MiXCR, keeping a single row per CDR3 protein. The profile shows hundreds of thousands of distinct CDR3 sequences, about 20% of them singletons. Stable hyperthyroidism referred to disease that showed no ophthalmopathy within 18 months of follow-up. Hyperthyroidism patients were newly diagnosed, ill under 2 months, and aged 18 to 65 years. Findings and caveats of the study: For predicting ophthalmopathy progression, the model had roughly 64% sensitivity and roughly 72% specificity. Most expanded clonotypes in thyroid above 0.001 frequency also showed up in blood.

Germline lookup yields CDR1 MNHNS and CDR2 SASEGT. The CDR3 length is 12 residues. V was clipped by 10 bases and J by 3 bases; unmatched bases: 1. In this sample, this clonotype turned up many times. Its antigen remains unidentified. Sequenced input: peripheral blood. The TCR was taken from a woman aged 18-29 years with stable Graves' hyperthyroidism. Some clones in this sample may be carry-over from other donors' samples. The chain employs TRBV6-1 and TRBJ2-3, with 10 bases fitting TRBD2. The CDR3 loop is CATGLATDTQYF. For the CDR3, the DNA is TGTGCCACGGGACTAGCGACAGATACGCAGTATTTT.